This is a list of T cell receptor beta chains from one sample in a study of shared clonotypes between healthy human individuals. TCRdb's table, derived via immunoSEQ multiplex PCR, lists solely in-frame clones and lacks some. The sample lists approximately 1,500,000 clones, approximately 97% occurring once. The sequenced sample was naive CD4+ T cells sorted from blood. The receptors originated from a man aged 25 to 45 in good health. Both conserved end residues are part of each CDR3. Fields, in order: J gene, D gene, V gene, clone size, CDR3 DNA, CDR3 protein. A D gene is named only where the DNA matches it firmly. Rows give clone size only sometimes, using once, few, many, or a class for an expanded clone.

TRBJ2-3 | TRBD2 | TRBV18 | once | TGTGCCAGCTCACCGACTAGCGGGACTACAGATACGCAGTATTTT | CASSPTSGTTDTQYF
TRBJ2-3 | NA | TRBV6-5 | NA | TGTGCCAGCAGTTTCTCGAGGTCTCCGGGCACAGATACGCAGTATTTT | CASSFSRSPGTDTQYF
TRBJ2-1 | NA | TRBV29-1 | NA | TGCAGCGTTGAAACTCCTCTAGCCAAACTAACGTTCTTC | CSVETPLAKLTFF
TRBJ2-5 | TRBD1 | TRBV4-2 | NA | TGTGCCAGCAGCCAGAGTCAGGGGGCTGAGACCCAGTACTTC | CASSQSQGAETQYF
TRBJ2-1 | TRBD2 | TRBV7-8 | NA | TGTGCCAGCAGCTTAGCGGCGGGAGGGCCTTCAGAGCAGTTCTTC | CASSLAAGGPSEQFF
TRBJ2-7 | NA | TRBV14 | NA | TGTGCCAGCAGCCAAGGCTTTGGGGTCTCCTACGAGCAGTACTTC | CASSQGFGVSYEQYF
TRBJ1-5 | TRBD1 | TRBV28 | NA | TGTGCCAGCAGTACCCGCGGTGGGACAGGGGGGTTTCGGCCCCAGCATTTT | CASSTRGGTGGFRPQHF
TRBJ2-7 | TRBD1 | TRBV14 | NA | TGTGCCAGCAGCCCCCCGGGGACAGGGAGCTACGAGCAGTACTTC | CASSPPGTGSYEQYF
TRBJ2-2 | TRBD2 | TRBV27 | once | TGTGCCAGCAGTTTATCTGGGGGAGTAGCGGGAACCGGGGAGCTGTTTTTT | CASSLSGGVAGTGELFF
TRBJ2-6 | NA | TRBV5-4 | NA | TGTGCCAGCAGCCCTCTGGGTGAAATTGGGGCCAACGTCCTGACTTTC | CASSPLGEIGANVLTF
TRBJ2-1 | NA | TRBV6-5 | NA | TGTGCCAGCAGTTACGAGCGTACGTACAATGAGCAGTTCTTC | CASSYERTYNEQFF
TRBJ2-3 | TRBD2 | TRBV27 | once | TGTGCCAGCAGTCAGACTAGCGGGATTGAGTTTGCAGATACGCAGTATTTT | CASSQTSGIEFADTQYF
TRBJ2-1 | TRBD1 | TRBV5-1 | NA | TGCGCCAGCAGCGTCTTGACAGGGATAACTATCCATGAGCAGTTCTTC | CASSVLTGITIHEQFF
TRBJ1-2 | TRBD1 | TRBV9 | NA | TGTGCCAGCAGCGTCCGGGACAGGCTTAACTATGGCTACACCTTC | CASSVRDRLNYGYTF
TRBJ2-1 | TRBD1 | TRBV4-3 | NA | TGCGCCAGCAGCAACCGGGACAGGGGGTCCAATGAGCAGTTCTTC | CASSNRDRGSNEQFF
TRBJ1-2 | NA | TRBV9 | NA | TGTGCCAGCAGCGCCAGGACAGCTAACTATGGCTACACCTTC | CASSARTANYGYTF
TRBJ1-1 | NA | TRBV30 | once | TGTGCCTGGAGTACAGCCGGGACCGGCGGTTTCTTCGCTGAAGCTTTCTTT | CAWSTAGTGGFFAEAFF
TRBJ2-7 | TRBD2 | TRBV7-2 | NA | TGTGCCAGCAGCTTCGGCGGGAGCATGTTGCAGTACTTC | CASSFGGSMLQYF
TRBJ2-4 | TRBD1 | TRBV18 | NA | TGTGCCAGCTCACCCTCAGGACAGGGTCACATTCAGTACTTC | CASSPSGQGHIQYF
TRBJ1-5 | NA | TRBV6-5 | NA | TGTGCCAGCAGTTCCCAGGGAGGTAATAGCAATCAGCCCCAGCATTTT | CASSSQGGNSNQPQHF
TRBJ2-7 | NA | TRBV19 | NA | TGTGCCAGTAGTATGCTAGAAGGTGACTACGAGCAGTACTTC | CASSMLEGDYEQYF
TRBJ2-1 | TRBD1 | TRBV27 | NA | TGTGCCAGCAACCGGGGGGACAGGGCTCCCAATGAGCAGTTCTTC | CASNRGDRAPNEQFF
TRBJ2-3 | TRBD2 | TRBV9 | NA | TGTGCCAGCAGAAGTAGCGGGATTAGCACAGATACGCAGTATTTT | CASRSSGISTDTQYF
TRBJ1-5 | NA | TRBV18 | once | TGTGCCAGCTCACAAACCGACAGGCAGCCCCAGCATTTT | CASSQTDRQPQHF
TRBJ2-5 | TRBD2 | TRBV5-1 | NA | TGCGCCAGCAGTAATTCTCCGGGACTAGCGGTAGAGACCCAGTACTTC | CASSNSPGLAVETQYF
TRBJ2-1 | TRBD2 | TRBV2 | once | TGTGCCAGCAGTGAAGCTCGCTCTAGCGGTGGCTACAATGAGCAGTTCTTC | CASSEARSSGGYNEQFF
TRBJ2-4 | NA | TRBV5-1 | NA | TGCGCCAGCAGCTTGGCCTTAGACAGCCTAGCCAAAAACATTCAGTACTTC | CASSLALDSLAKNIQYF
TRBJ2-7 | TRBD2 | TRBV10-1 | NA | TGCGCCAGCAGTGAGCCTGGGACTAGCGGTCCCTACGAGCAGTACTTC | CASSEPGTSGPYEQYF
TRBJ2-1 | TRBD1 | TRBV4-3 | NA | TGCGCCAGCAGCCAAGAGGGTAAGACAGGGGTCAATGAGCAGTTCTTC | CASSQEGKTGVNEQFF
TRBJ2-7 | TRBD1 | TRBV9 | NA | TGTGCCAGCAGCGCCGGGACAGATATTCTCTACGAGCAGTACTTC | CASSAGTDILYEQYF
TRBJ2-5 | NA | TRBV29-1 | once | TGCAGCGTTCAGGTCGCCAGAGCGGAGACCCAGTACTTC | CSVQVARAETQYF
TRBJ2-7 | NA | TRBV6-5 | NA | TGTGCCAGCAGTTACGACAGACTAGTCCACGAGCAGTACTTC | CASSYDRLVHEQYF
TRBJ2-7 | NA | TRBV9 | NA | TGTGCCAGCAGCGTAGGATCGGCAGGCCCATTGTCCGAGCAGTACTTC | CASSVGSAGPLSEQYF
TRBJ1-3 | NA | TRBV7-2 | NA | TGTGCCAGCAGCCGACCTACAGGTCCCTCTGGAAACACCATATATTTT | CASSRPTGPSGNTIYF
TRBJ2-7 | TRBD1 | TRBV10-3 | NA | TGTGCCATCAGTCTCGGGACAGGGCGGGTGGAGCAGTACTTC | CAISLGTGRVEQYF
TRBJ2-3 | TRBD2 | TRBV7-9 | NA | TGTGCCAGCAGCTTTGAGCGGGGGGCAGATACGCAGTATTTT | CASSFERGADTQYF
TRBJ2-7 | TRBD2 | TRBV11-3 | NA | TGTGCCAGCAGCTCAACCCGACTAGCGGCTCAGTACTTC | CASSSTRLAAQYF
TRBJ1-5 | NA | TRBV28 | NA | TGTGCCAGCGGGTGGGCCTTTGTCCCACCCTCCCCCCAGCATTTT | CASGWAFVPPSPQHF
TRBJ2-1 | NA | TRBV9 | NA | TGTGCCAGCAGCATAAGAACTAGCTTCGAGGGCTCCTACAATGAGCAGTTCTTC | CASSIRTSFEGSYNEQFF
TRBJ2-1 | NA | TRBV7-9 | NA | TGTGCCAGCAGCTTAGCACGAGGCGAGCGGAGCTCCTACAATGAGCAGTTCTTC | CASSLARGERSSYNEQFF
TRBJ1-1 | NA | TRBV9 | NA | TGTGCCAGCAGCGTATCCGGAGGGGTAGTGGGCCCTGAAGCTTTCTTT | CASSVSGGVVGPEAFF
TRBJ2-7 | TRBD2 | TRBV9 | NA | TGTGCCAGCAGCGTAGGGGTAGCGGGAGCCTACGAGCAGTACTTC | CASSVGVAGAYEQYF
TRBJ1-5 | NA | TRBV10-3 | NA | TGTGCCATCAGTGTACAGGGTGGCGACAATCAGCCCCAGCATTTT | CAISVQGGDNQPQHF
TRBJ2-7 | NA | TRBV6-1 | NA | TGTGCCAGCAGCAGGGACTTCCCCTACGAGCAGTACTTC | CASSRDFPYEQYF
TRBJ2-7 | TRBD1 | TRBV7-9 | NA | TGTGCCAGCAGCTTAAACCAGGACAGGGGGCCCAGATACGAGCAGTACTTC | CASSLNQDRGPRYEQYF
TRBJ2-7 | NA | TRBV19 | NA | TGTGCCAGTAGTTCGTCCGGACAGAGCTACGAGCAGTACTTC | CASSSSGQSYEQYF
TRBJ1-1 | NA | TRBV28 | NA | TGTGCCAGCAGTTTAACGGTGACTGAAGCTTTCTTT | CASSLTVTEAFF
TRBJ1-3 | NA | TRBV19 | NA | TGTGCCAGCCACCGCGGACGAAGTTCCGGAAACACCATATATTTT | CASHRGRSSGNTIYF
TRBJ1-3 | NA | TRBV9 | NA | TGTGCCAGCAGCGTAACTGACTCTGGAAACACCATATATTTT | CASSVTDSGNTIYF
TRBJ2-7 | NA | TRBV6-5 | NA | TGTGCCAGCAGTTCCAGGGCAACCGGCCGCGAGCAGTACTTC | CASSSRATGREQYF
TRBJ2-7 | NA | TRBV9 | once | TGTGCCAGCAGCGTAGGGGAGCAGGGGCGGCAGTACTTC | CASSVGEQGRQYF
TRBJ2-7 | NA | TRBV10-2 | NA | TGCGCCAGCTCCGTTACCTACGAGCAGTACTTC | CASSVTYEQYF
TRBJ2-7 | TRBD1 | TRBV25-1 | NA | TGTGCCAGCAGTGAACTGACAGGGGGAGAACCGTACTTC | CASSELTGGEPYF
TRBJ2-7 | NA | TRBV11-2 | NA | TGTGCCAGCAGCCCCGGGTCCTCCTACGAGCAGTACTTC | CASSPGSSYEQYF
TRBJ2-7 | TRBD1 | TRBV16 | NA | TGTGCCAGCACCCAGTTACGAGGGACAGGGTCTTACGAGCAGTACTTC | CASTQLRGTGSYEQYF
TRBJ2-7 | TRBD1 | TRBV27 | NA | TGTGCCAGCAGGACTCGGGGACAGTCCTTATACGAGCAGTACTTC | CASRTRGQSLYEQYF
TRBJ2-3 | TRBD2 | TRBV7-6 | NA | TGTGCCAGCAGCCCCTTAGCGGGAATGACAGATACGCAGTATTTT | CASSPLAGMTDTQYF
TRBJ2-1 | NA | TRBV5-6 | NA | TGTGCCAGCAGATATCGAGCGGGCCCCTACAATGAGCAGTTCTTC | CASRYRAGPYNEQFF